Each of the 9 T cell receptor beta chains below was sequenced from the same sample in a study of response to subunit inactivated influenza vaccine. One entry per CDR3 protein, called by TCRdb with MiXCR from the RT-PCR reads. The repertoire holds fewer than 600,000 distinct CDR3 sequences, with approximately 7.8% as singletons. The sample in question was PBMCs from blood, obtained about 23 months after vaccination. Receptor source: a man between 50 and 70 years old who received an inactivated influenza vaccine.

The table lists this clonotype with many counts. The rearrangement links TRBV28 to TRBJ2-5, with TRBD2 identical over 7 bases. J gave up 2 bases and V 4 bases, and 1 base lay outside the gene matches. CDR1 and CDR2 from the germline V gene are MDHEN and SYDVKM. The CDR3 sequence is 13 residues long. Written as DNA, the CDR3 is TGTGCCAGCAGTTCGGGGGGACAAGAGACCCAGTACTTC. It translates to CASSSGGQETQYF.

The rearrangement uses TRBV6-2 or TRBV6-3 and TRBJ1-5, with a possible D match to TRBD1 (5 bases). The CDR3 extends over 14 amino acids. The V end was cut by 4 bases, the J end by 2 bases, with 9 bases between. Germline V gene lookup returns CDR1 MNHEY and CDR2 SVGEGT. The CDR3: CASSSAGGNQPQHF. Written as DNA, the CDR3 is TGTGCCAGCAGTTCCGCGGGGGGCAATCAGCCCCAGCATTTT.

This clonotype was counted only a few times. This chain uses TRBV10-3 with TRBJ2-5; D is ambiguous. Germline V gives CDR1 ENHRY, CDR2 SYGVKD. There are 10 residues in the CDR3. The V end lost 8 bases, the J end lost 5 bases, and 6 bases lay between the germline ends. In DNA, the CDR3 is TGTGCCATCGGGGATGAGACCCAGTACTTC. This translates into CAIGDETQYF.

This clonotype was recorded a few times. J is TRBJ2-7 and V is TRBV7-6; TRBD2 matches 10 bases. The ends lost 6 bases at V and 5 bases at J; junction bases unmatched: 13. Germline V gene data show CDR1 as SGHVS and CDR2 as FNYEAQ. This CDR3 comprises 16 residues. The CDR3 reads CASSPRTSGTGHEQYF. In DNA form, the CDR3 reads TGTGCCAGCAGTCCCAGGACTAGCGGAACGGGGCACGAGCAGTACTTC.

CDR3 sequence (DNA): TGCGCCAGCAGCTCCGGACTAGCGGGAACCTACAATGAGCAGTTCTTC. Protein product: CASSSGLAGTYNEQFF. V and J are TRBV5-1 and TRBJ2-1; 12 nucleotides align to TRBD2. CDR1 and CDR2 from the germline V gene are SGHRS and YFSETQ. The CDR3 covers 16 residues. V shed 3 bases and J 2 bases; nucleotides not matched to a gene: 3.

This clonotype has at least ten counts. The chain carries TRBV19 and TRBJ2-3, with TRBD1 matching 7 bases. Germline CDR1 LNHDA, CDR2 SQIVND (reference sequence). The CDR3 totals 14 residues. V lost 3 bases and J lost 3; bases outside the gene matches: 3. CDR3 protein: CASSIGQATDTQYF. The DNA for the CDR3 is TGTGCCAGTAGTATCGGACAGGCGACAGATACGCAGTATTTT.

This clonotype was counted only a few times. J is TRBJ2-7 and V is TRBV20-1; the match to TRBD1 covers 7 bases. Germline V gene lookup returns CDR1 DFQATT and CDR2 SNEGSKA (reference sequence). This CDR3 region has 13 residues. J gave up 5 bases and V 2 bases, and 6 bases lay outside the gene matches. The CDR3 sequence is CSARPPDRHEQYF. The CDR3 nucleotides are TGCAGTGCTAGACCCCCGGACAGGCACGAGCAGTACTTC.

This clonotype has a handful of counts. This sequence joins TRBV20-1 and TRBJ2-2, with 9 bases lining up with TRBD2. CDR3 size: 14 residues. In germline, CDR1 is DFQATT, CDR2 SNEGSKA (reference sequence). V lost 6 bases, J lost 1 base, and 3 bases stayed unmatched. The DNA of the CDR3 is TGCAGTGCCGCGACTAGCGGGAACACCGGGGAGCTGTTTTTT. This gives the protein CSAATSGNTGELFF.

In its sample, this clonotype was seen many times. This rearrangement joins TRBV7-7 to TRBJ2-2; D might be TRBD1 or TRBD2, each matching 5 bases. This CDR3 is 13 amino acids long. Between the trimmed V and J ends, which lost 3 bases and 6 bases, there was a span of 8 bases. Germline V gene sequence: CDR1 SSHAT, CDR2 FNYEAQ (reference sequence). The CDR3, as DNA: TGTGCCAGCAGCTTCAGGGACGCCGGGGAGCTGTTTTTT. Encoded protein: CASSFRDAGELFF.